This TCR beta chain is from a study of blood T cell repertoires in COVID-19. The germline gives CDR1 MGHRA, CDR2 YSYEKL. The CDR3 loop spans 15 amino acids. V lost 1 base, J lost 7 bases, and 9 bases stayed unmatched. This clone was recorded once. TCRdb keeps only in-frame clones here, not all; method: immunoSEQ multiplex PCR. The data hold more than 300,000 clones, with roughly nine tenths observed a single time. The gene calls are TRBV4-1 and TRBJ1-1; TRBD1 agrees at 7 bases. Material: PBMCs or T cells enriched from blood (not recorded which). The source of this sequence is a woman aged 25-40 years who had recovered from COVID-19. CDR3 DNA: TGCGCCAGCAGCCAAGTTAGGACAGGACCAATTGAAGCTTTCTTT. Translated: CASSQVRTGPIEAFF.